The text below deals with one TCR beta chain. This sample stems from a study of T cell responses to AZD1222 COVID-19 vaccine. Data came from immunoSEQ multiplex PCR; TCRdb stores just in-frame clones and leaves some out. The sample holds approximately 140,000 clones, about 92% seen once. This TCR was sampled from an adult in good health. This specimen consisted of peripheral blood, obtained on day 0 of AZD1222 vaccination.

CDR3 residues: CASSFPGSVFGYTF. The CDR3, as DNA: TGTGCCAGCAGCTTCCCGGGCTCTGTGTTCGGCTACACCTTC. The J gene is TRBJ1-2, the V gene TRBV7-2; D gene unclear. Germline values: CDR1 SGHTA, CDR2 FQGNSA. The CDR3 covers 14 residues. V was trimmed by 3 bases and J by 8 bases, leaving 16 bases between them.